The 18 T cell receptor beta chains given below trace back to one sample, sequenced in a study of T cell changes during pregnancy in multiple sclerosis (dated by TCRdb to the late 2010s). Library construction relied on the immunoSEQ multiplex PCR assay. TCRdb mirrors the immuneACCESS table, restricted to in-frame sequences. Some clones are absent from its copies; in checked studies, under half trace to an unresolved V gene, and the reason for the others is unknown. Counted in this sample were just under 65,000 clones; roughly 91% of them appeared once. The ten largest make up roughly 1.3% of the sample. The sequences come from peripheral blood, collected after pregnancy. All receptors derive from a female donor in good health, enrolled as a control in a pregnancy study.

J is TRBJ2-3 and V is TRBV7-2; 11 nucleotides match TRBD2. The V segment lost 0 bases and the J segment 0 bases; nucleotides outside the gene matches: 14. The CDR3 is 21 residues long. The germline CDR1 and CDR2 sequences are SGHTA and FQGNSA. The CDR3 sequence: CASSLALFTSGGDSSTDTQYF. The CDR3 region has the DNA TGTGCCAGCAGCTTAGCCCTCTTTACTAGCGGGGGAGACTCTAGCACAGATACGCAGTATTTT.

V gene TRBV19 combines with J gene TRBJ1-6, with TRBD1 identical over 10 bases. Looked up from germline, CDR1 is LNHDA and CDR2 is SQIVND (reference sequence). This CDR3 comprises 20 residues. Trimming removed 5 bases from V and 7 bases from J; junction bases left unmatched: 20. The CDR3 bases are TGTGCCAGTAGTTTCCCGACAGGGGGCGATTTCATTTCCCCCAATTCACCCCTCCACTTT. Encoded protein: CASSFPTGGDFISPNSPLHF.

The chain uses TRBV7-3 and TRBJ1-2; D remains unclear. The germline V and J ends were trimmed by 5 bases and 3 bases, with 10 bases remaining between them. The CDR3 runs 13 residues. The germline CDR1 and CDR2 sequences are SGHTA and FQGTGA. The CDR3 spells CASSPSGDYGYTF. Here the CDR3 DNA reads TGTGCCAGCAGCCCTTCGGGTGACTATGGCTACACCTTC. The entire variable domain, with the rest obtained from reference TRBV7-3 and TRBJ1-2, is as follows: GAGVSQTPSNKVTEKGKYVELRCDPISGHTALYWYRQSLGQGPEFLIYFQGTGAADDSGLPNDRFFAVRPEGSVSTLKIQRTERGDSAVYLCASSPSGDYGYTFGSGTRLTVV.

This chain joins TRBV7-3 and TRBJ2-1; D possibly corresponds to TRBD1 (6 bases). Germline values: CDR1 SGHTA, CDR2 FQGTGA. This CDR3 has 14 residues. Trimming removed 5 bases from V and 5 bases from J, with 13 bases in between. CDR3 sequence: CASSPSTGNNEQFF. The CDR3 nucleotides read TGTGCCAGCAGCCCCTCAACAGGGAACAATGAGCAGTTCTTC.

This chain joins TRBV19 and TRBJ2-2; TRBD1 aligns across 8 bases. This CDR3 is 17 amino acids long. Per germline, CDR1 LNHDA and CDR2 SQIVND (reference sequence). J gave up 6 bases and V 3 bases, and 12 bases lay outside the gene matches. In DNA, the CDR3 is TGTGCCAGTAGTATGGGGCAGGGGGCGCGTTTGGCCGGGGAGCTGTTTTTT. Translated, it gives CASSMGQGARLAGELFF.

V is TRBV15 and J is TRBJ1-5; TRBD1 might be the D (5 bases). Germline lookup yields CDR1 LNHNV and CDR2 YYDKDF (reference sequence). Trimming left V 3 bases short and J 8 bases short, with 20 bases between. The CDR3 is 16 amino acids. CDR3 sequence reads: CATSRYKSQGLEPQHF. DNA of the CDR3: TGTGCCACCAGCAGGTACAAAAGCCAGGGTCTAGAGCCCCAGCATTTT.

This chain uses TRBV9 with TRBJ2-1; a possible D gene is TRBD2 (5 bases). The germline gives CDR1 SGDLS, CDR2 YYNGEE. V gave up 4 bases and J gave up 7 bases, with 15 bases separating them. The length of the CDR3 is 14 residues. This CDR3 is CASSIRTDRNEQFF. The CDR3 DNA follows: TGTGCCAGCAGCATCCGGACTGATCGAAATGAGCAGTTCTTC.

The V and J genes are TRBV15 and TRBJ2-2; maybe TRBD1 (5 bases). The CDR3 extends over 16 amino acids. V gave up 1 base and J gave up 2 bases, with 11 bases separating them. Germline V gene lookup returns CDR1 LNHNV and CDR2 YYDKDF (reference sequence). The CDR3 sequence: CATSRVQVLNTGELFF. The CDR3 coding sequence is TGTGCCACCAGCAGAGTACAGGTTCTAAACACCGGGGAGCTGTTTTTT.

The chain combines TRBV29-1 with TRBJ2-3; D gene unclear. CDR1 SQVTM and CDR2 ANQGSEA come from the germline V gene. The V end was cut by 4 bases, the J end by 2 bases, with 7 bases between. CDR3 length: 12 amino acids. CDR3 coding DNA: TGCAGCGTTGGAGTTTCCACAGATACGCAGTATTTT. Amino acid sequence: CSVGVSTDTQYF.

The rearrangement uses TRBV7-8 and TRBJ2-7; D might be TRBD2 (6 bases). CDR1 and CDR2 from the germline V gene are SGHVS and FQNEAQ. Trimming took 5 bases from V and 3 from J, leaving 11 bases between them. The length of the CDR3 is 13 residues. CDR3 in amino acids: CASSREALYEQYF. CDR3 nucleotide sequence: TGTGCCAGCAGCAGGGAGGCCCTCTACGAGCAGTACTTC.

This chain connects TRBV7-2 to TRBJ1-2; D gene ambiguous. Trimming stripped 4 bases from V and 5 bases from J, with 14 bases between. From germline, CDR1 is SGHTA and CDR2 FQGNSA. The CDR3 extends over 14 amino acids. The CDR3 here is CASSSYEQSYGYTF. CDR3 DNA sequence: TGTGCCAGCAGCTCCTACGAGCAAAGTTATGGCTACACCTTC. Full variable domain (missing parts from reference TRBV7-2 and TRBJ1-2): GAGVSQSPSNKVTEKGKDVELRCDPISGHTALYWYRQSLGQGLEFLIYFQGNSAPDKSGLPSDRFSAERTGGSVSTLTIQRTQQEDSAVYLCASSSYEQSYGYTFGSGTRLTVV.

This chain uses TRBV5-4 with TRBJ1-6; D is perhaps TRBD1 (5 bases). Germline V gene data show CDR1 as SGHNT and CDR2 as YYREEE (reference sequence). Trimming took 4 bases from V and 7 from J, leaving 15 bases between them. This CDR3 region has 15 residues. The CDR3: CASSAQSGNNSPLHF. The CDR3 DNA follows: TGTGCCAGCAGCGCTCAGTCAGGGAACAATTCACCCCTCCACTTT.

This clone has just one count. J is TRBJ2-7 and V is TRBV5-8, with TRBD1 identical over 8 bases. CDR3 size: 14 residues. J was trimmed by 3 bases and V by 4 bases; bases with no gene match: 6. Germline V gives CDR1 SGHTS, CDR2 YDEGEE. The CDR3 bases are TGTGCCAGCAGCAAAGACAGGGGAATCTACGAGCAGTACTTC. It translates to CASSKDRGIYEQYF.

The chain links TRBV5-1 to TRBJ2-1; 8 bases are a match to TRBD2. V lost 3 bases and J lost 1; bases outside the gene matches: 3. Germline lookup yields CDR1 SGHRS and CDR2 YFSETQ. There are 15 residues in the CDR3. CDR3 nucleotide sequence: TGCGCCAGCAGCTCCGAGCGGGGGTCCTACAATGAGCAGTTCTTC. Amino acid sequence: CASSSERGSYNEQFF. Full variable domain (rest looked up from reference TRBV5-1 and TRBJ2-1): KAGVTQTPRYLIKTRGQQVTLSCSPISGHRSVSWYQQTPGQGLQFLFEYFSETQRNKGNFPGRFSGRQFSNSRSEMNVSTLELGDSALYLCASSSERGSYNEQFFGPGTRLTVL.

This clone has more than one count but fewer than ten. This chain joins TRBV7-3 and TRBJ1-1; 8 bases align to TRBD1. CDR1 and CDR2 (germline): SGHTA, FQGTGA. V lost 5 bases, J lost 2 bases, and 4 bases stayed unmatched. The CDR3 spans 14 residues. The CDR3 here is CASSIDRGNTEAFF. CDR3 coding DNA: TGTGCCAGCAGCATAGACAGGGGCAACACTGAAGCTTTCTTT.

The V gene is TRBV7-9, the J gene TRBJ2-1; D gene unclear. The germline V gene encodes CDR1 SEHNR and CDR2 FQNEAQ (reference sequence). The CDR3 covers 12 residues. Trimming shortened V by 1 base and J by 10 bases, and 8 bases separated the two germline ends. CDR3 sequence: CASSLELVEQFF. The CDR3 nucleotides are TGTGCCAGCAGCTTAGAGCTAGTCGAGCAGTTCTTC.

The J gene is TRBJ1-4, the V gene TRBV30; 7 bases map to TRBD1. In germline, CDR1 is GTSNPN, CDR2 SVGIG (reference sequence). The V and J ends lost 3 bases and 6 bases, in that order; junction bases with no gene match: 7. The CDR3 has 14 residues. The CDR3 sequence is CAWSRRGLDEKLFF. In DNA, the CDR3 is TGTGCCTGGAGCCGGAGGGGGCTTGATGAAAAACTGTTTTTT. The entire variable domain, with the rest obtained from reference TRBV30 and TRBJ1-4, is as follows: SQTIHQWPATLVQPVGSPLSLECTVEGTSNPNLYWYRQAAGRGLQLLFYSVGIGQISSEVPQNLSASRPQDRQFILSSKKLLLSDSGFYLCAWSRRGLDEKLFFGSGTQLSVL.

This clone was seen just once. CDR3 amino acids: CASSFQGGFDNQPQHF. The CDR3 DNA reads TGTGCCAGCAGCTTTCAGGGAGGGTTTGACAATCAGCCCCAGCATTTT. This chain connects TRBV5-5 to TRBJ1-5, with D possibly matching TRBD1 (5 bases). The CDR3 totals 16 residues. Deletions cut 2 bases from V and 3 bases from J, with 15 bases between. Germline V lookup: CDR1 SGHKS, CDR2 YYEKEE (reference sequence).